This T cell receptor beta chain was obtained from a study of cytomegalovirus exposure and HLA in healthy donors. At the level of the study: Genotyping showed 81% of approximately 430 donors falling in the Caucasian-associated ancestry cluster.

This PCR relied on a set of 60 Vbeta primers and 13 Jbeta primers. TCRdb's copy holds only in-frame clones and misses some; the assay was immunoSEQ multiplex PCR. Of roughly 120,000 clones listed, 73% are singletons. Overall study findings and caveats: Association of a missense DCLRE1C variant with TCR beta V- and J-gene trimming was reported in a later analysis.

This clone was seen a few times. Antigen: not known. Different DNA sequences within this sample yield the same CDR3. The sample was PBMCs. The clonotype was recovered from a woman between 40 and 55 years old in good health and CMV-seropositive.

CDR3 nucleotides: TGTGCCAGCAGCTTAGGGACTAGCGGGGGCACAGATACGCAGTATTTT. Protein: CASSLGTSGGTDTQYF. This chain links TRBV7-2 with TRBJ2-3, with 12 bases that match TRBD2. The CDR3 is 16 residues long. Per germline, CDR1 SGHTA and CDR2 FQGNSA. The junction had 0 bases not matched to a gene; V was cut back by 1 base and J by 1 base.